This is a list of T cell receptor beta chains from one sample in a study of T cells after yellow fever vaccination. From the 5' RACE reads, TCRdb called clonotypes with MiXCR, one entry per CDR3 protein. The table records 500,000 to 650,000 distinct CDR3 sequences, about a sixth of them present only once. Sample: PBMCs, taken 5 to 6 days after the first yellow fever vaccination. These receptors were collected from a young man who received the YFV17D yellow fever vaccine. The CDR3 runs from the conserved cysteine through the conserved F or W. Fields, in order: clone size, V gene, J gene, D gene, CDR3 DNA, CDR3 protein. D genes are given only for firm matches. A row's size may be missing; if present it is once, few, many or a size class.

abundance: .
v_gene: TRBV5-2
j_gene: TRBJ1-4
d_gene: .
CDR3nt: TGTGCCATGGGCACTAATGAAAAACTGTTTTTT
CDR3aa: CAMGTNEKLFF

abundance: .
v_gene: TRBV6-5
j_gene: TRBJ1-1
d_gene: .
CDR3nt: TGTGCCAGCAGTTACGTTGTTTTTTCAGGTGGGAACACTGAAGCTTTCTTT
CDR3aa: CASSYVVFSGGNTEAFF

abundance: few
v_gene: TRBV5-1
j_gene: TRBJ2-5
d_gene: .
CDR3nt: TGCGCCAGCCTTAGGTTTTGGGAGACCCAGTACTTC
CDR3aa: CASLRFWETQYF

abundance: .
v_gene: TRBV10-3
j_gene: TRBJ1-2
d_gene: TRBD1
CDR3nt: TGTGCCATCAGTGAGGACAGGGGCTATGGCTACACCTTC
CDR3aa: CAISEDRGYGYTF

abundance: .
v_gene: TRBV2
j_gene: TRBJ1-6
d_gene: TRBD1
CDR3nt: TGTGCCAGCAGTCTGAGGGGACAGACTAATTCACCCCTCCACTTT
CDR3aa: CASSLRGQTNSPLHF

abundance: few
v_gene: TRBV10-3
j_gene: TRBJ1-1
d_gene: .
CDR3nt: TGTGCCATCAGGGCCTCCGGGATGGGGAACACTGAAGCTTTCTTT
CDR3aa: CAIRASGMGNTEAFF

abundance: .
v_gene: TRBV7-2
j_gene: TRBJ2-5
d_gene: .
CDR3nt: TGTGCCAGCAGCTTTGGGTTAGTGCCAATTCAAGAGACCCAGTACTTC
CDR3aa: CASSFGLVPIQETQYF

abundance: .
v_gene: TRBV6-2/TRBV6-3
j_gene: TRBJ1-5
d_gene: TRBD1
CDR3nt: TGTGCCAGCAGACTGGGACAGGTGAACCGGGGTCTTCAGCCCCAGCATTTT
CDR3aa: CASRLGQVNRGLQPQHF

abundance: few
v_gene: TRBV25-1
j_gene: TRBJ1-2
d_gene: .
CDR3nt: TGTGCCAGCAGTATGACCCCTGATATCTATGGCTACACCTTC
CDR3aa: CASSMTPDIYGYTF

abundance: few
v_gene: TRBV6-5
j_gene: TRBJ2-3
d_gene: .
CDR3nt: TGTGCCAGCAGTTACTCTAGGGAAGCGCCAGATACGCAGTATTTT
CDR3aa: CASSYSREAPDTQYF

abundance: .
v_gene: TRBV6-6
j_gene: TRBJ2-1
d_gene: .
CDR3nt: TGTGCCAGCAGTTACGTTCGGGAGCAGTTCTTC
CDR3aa: CASSYVREQFF

abundance: .
v_gene: TRBV20-1
j_gene: TRBJ2-3
d_gene: TRBD2
CDR3nt: TGCAGTGCTGAGGCCCTAGCGGGGGGCCCAGATACGCAGTATTTT
CDR3aa: CSAEALAGGPDTQYF

abundance: .
v_gene: TRBV20-1
j_gene: TRBJ2-5
d_gene: TRBD1
CDR3nt: TGCAGTGCTATTGCGGGACAGGAAGAGACCCAGTACTTC
CDR3aa: CSAIAGQEETQYF

abundance: .
v_gene: TRBV20-1
j_gene: TRBJ2-1
d_gene: TRBD2
CDR3nt: TGCAGTGCTAGAGACCTTCTAGCGGGGGGCACCAATGAGCAGTTCTTC
CDR3aa: CSARDLLAGGTNEQFF

abundance: .
v_gene: TRBV5-1
j_gene: TRBJ2-7
d_gene: TRBD1
CDR3nt: TGCGCCAGCAGACTCGGACAGGCCTACGAGCAGTACTTC
CDR3aa: CASRLGQAYEQYF

abundance: .
v_gene: TRBV5-1
j_gene: TRBJ2-5
d_gene: .
CDR3nt: TGCGCCAGCAGCTTATTGGGTTCCGAGGAGACCCAGTACTTC
CDR3aa: CASSLLGSEETQYF

abundance: .
v_gene: TRBV7-8
j_gene: TRBJ2-2
d_gene: .
CDR3nt: TGTGCCAGCAGCTTAGAAGGGATTGACGGGGAGCTGTTTTTT
CDR3aa: CASSLEGIDGELFF

abundance: .
v_gene: TRBV28
j_gene: TRBJ1-5
d_gene: .
CDR3nt: TGTGCCAGCAGTCGCGGCCATTTTACAGTTCAGCCCCAGCATTTT
CDR3aa: CASSRGHFTVQPQHF

abundance: few
v_gene: TRBV4-3
j_gene: TRBJ1-6
d_gene: .
CDR3nt: TGCGCCAGCAGCCAAGATTGGTTGGGCGGGATCTCCTATAATTCACCCCTCCACTTT
CDR3aa: CASSQDWLGGISYNSPLHF

abundance: few
v_gene: TRBV27
j_gene: TRBJ2-5
d_gene: .
CDR3nt: TGTGCCAGCAGTTTCGACCACGACAGAGAAGAGACCCAGTACTTC
CDR3aa: CASSFDHDREETQYF

abundance: few
v_gene: TRBV12-3/TRBV12-4
j_gene: TRBJ1-1
d_gene: TRBD1
CDR3nt: TGTGCCAGCCTCGGACAGGGAAACACTGAAGCTTTCTTT
CDR3aa: CASLGQGNTEAFF

abundance: .
v_gene: TRBV7-9
j_gene: TRBJ2-1
d_gene: .
CDR3nt: TGTGCCAGCAGCTCCCGGGCCCAACGGCAAAGGGGGCAGTTCTTC
CDR3aa: CASSSRAQRQRGQFF

abundance: few
v_gene: TRBV7-8
j_gene: TRBJ1-2
d_gene: .
CDR3nt: TGTGCCAGCAGCTTACAACAGGCGGGGGGCTACACCTTC
CDR3aa: CASSLQQAGGYTF

abundance: once
v_gene: TRBV5-1
j_gene: TRBJ1-1
d_gene: .
CDR3nt: TGCGCCAGCAGCTTCAGAACGGAAATGAACACTGAAGCTTTCTTT
CDR3aa: CASSFRTEMNTEAFF

abundance: few
v_gene: TRBV3-1
j_gene: TRBJ2-3
d_gene: TRBD2
CDR3nt: TGTGCCAGCAGCCCCGGGACTAGGGCGACAGATACGCAGTATTTT
CDR3aa: CASSPGTRATDTQYF

abundance: many
v_gene: TRBV29-1
j_gene: TRBJ1-3
d_gene: .
CDR3nt: TGCAGCGTTGCACAGAGCTCTGGAAACACCATATATTTT
CDR3aa: CSVAQSSGNTIYF

abundance: many
v_gene: TRBV5-4
j_gene: TRBJ2-2
d_gene: TRBD1
CDR3nt: TGTGCCAGCAGCTTAGGGACAGGAAACACCGGGGAGCTGTTTTTT
CDR3aa: CASSLGTGNTGELFF

abundance: .
v_gene: TRBV19
j_gene: TRBJ1-5
d_gene: .
CDR3nt: TGTGCCAGTAGTATCCAGTCAGGCAATAGCAATCAGCCCCAGCATTTT
CDR3aa: CASSIQSGNSNQPQHF

abundance: .
v_gene: TRBV5-4
j_gene: TRBJ1-6
d_gene: .
CDR3nt: TGTGCCAGCAGGGTACAGGGCAAGGGATCACCCCTCCACTTT
CDR3aa: CASRVQGKGSPLHF

abundance: .
v_gene: TRBV12-3/TRBV12-4
j_gene: TRBJ1-3
d_gene: .
CDR3nt: TGTGCCAGCAGTTTGTTTCTGGGTGGTGGAAACACCATATATTTT
CDR3aa: CASSLFLGGGNTIYF

abundance: many
v_gene: TRBV4-3
j_gene: TRBJ2-1
d_gene: TRBD1
CDR3nt: TGCGCCAGCAGTCCCGGGACAGCCGCCTACAATGAGCAGTTCTTC
CDR3aa: CASSPGTAAYNEQFF

abundance: .
v_gene: TRBV5-1
j_gene: TRBJ2-4
d_gene: .
CDR3nt: TGCGCCAGCAGCTCCATGGGGGCCGTAAACATTCAGTACTTC
CDR3aa: CASSSMGAVNIQYF

abundance: few
v_gene: TRBV5-1
j_gene: TRBJ1-5
d_gene: .
CDR3nt: TGCGCCAGCAGCCCTGCTCTATCCCCAGGCAGGGGCAATCAGCCCCAGCATTTT
CDR3aa: CASSPALSPGRGNQPQHF

abundance: .
v_gene: TRBV10-3
j_gene: TRBJ2-5
d_gene: .
CDR3nt: TGTGCCATCAGTGACTCCGGAGGGGATACCGGAGCGACCCAGTACTTC
CDR3aa: CAISDSGGDTGATQYF

abundance: few
v_gene: TRBV24-1
j_gene: TRBJ2-1
d_gene: TRBD2
CDR3nt: TGTGCCACCAGTGATTTAAGGTTGTACACTAGCGGATACAATGAGCAGTTCTTC
CDR3aa: CATSDLRLYTSGYNEQFF

abundance: .
v_gene: TRBV9
j_gene: TRBJ2-3
d_gene: .
CDR3nt: TGTGCCAGCAGCGTAGACCATGGCACAGATACGCAGTATTTT
CDR3aa: CASSVDHGTDTQYF

abundance: .
v_gene: TRBV5-4
j_gene: TRBJ2-1
d_gene: TRBD2
CDR3nt: TGTGCCAGCAGCTTCAGACCCCTAGCGGGGGCATACAATGAGCAGTTCTTC
CDR3aa: CASSFRPLAGAYNEQFF

abundance: .
v_gene: TRBV20-1
j_gene: TRBJ2-5
d_gene: TRBD2
CDR3nt: TGCAGTGCTAGAGCGCCGGGGGGAGAGACCCAGTACTTC
CDR3aa: CSARAPGGETQYF

abundance: many
v_gene: TRBV7-2
j_gene: TRBJ2-1
d_gene: TRBD1
CDR3nt: TGTGCCAGCAGCGACCTAGGGACAGGGTACTACAATGAGCAGTTCTTC
CDR3aa: CASSDLGTGYYNEQFF

abundance: few
v_gene: TRBV5-5
j_gene: TRBJ1-5
d_gene: .
CDR3nt: TGTGCCAGCAGCTTTGGGGGGAGGGCAGGAGGCAATCAGCCCCAGCATTTT
CDR3aa: CASSFGGRAGGNQPQHF